The clone carrying this T cell receptor beta chain was recorded a few times. Its antigen remains unidentified. The data are from a study of T cell responses to AZD1222 COVID-19 vaccine. Recipients boosted at about 4 weeks or about 12 weeks are pooled. Findings and limits, study-wide: It was only 6 or 7 AZD1222 recipients who were seropositive at baseline. Spike-wide vaccine-associated CD4 TCRs dominated at 160-218 and 743-854. In a largely white British group with more females than males, clonal diversity was possibly underestimated.

Trimming removed 4 bases from V and 4 bases from J; junction bases left unmatched: 3. The CDR3 has 14 amino acids. The germline V gene has CDR1 SGHRS and CDR2 YFSETQ. Method: immunoSEQ multiplex PCR; TCRdb's copy keeps in-frame clones and lacks some. Of under 50,000 clones listed, about 90% were seen once; the top ten hold 1.1%. This clonotype originated in an adult who received the AZD1222 COVID-19 vaccine. The chain carries TRBV5-1 and TRBJ1-2; 11 bases align to TRBD1. The sequenced sample was peripheral blood, obtained 28 days after the second AZD1222 dose. CDR3 coding DNA: TGCGCCAGCAGCGGGGACAGGGGGTCCTATGGCTACACCTTC. It encodes CASSGDRGSYGYTF.